These 20 T cell receptor beta chains were all obtained from the same sample, sequenced in a study of identical twins. TCRdb re-analysed the 5' RACE reads in MiXCR, keeping a single row per CDR3 protein. The table includes more than 650,000 distinct CDR3 sequences, 5.5% to 6.5% detected once. The sequenced sample was naive T cells sorted from blood. The receptors originated from a man aged 18 to 29 in good health.

This clonotype was observed many times. The rearrangement joins TRBV5-1 to TRBJ2-3; tentative D call: TRBD2 (6 bases). Deletions cut 3 bases from V and 4 bases from J, with 21 bases between. The CDR3 contains 17 residues. Germline V gene data show CDR1 as SGHRS and CDR2 as YFSETQ. CDR3 residues: CASSSGGAGNVADTQYF. The CDR3 coding sequence is TGCGCCAGCAGCTCCGGCGGGGCAGGGAACGTAGCAGATACGCAGTATTTT.

Many counts were recorded for this clonotype. This rearrangement joins TRBV12-3 or TRBV12-4 to TRBJ2-3, with D possibly being TRBD1 or TRBD2 (5 bases each). The CDR3 covers 15 residues. Between the trimmed V and J ends, which lost 3 bases and 1 base, there was a span of 11 bases. CDR3 in amino acids: CASSFGLGGTDTQYF. The CDR3 coding sequence is TGTGCCAGCAGTTTCGGACTGGGGGGCACAGATACGCAGTATTTT.

V usage is TRBV4-1 and J usage is TRBJ2-1, with D perhaps TRBD2 (7 bases). The V gene's germline CDR1 is MGHRA and CDR2 YSYEKL. This CDR3 has 15 amino acids. Trimming removed 6 bases at V and 10 bases at J, with 22 bases between. CDR3: CASRHRDYGGREQFF. DNA of the CDR3: TGCGCCAGCAGACACCGGGACTACGGGGGGCGAGAGCAGTTCTTC.

This clonotype was seen repeatedly, ten times or more. V usage is TRBV9 and J usage is TRBJ2-7, with no clear D. Germline CDR1 reads SGDLS; CDR2 reads YYNGEE. The CDR3 is 15 residues long. Between the trimmed V and J ends, which lost 4 bases and 3 bases, there was a span of 17 bases. CDR3 DNA sequence: TGTGCCAGCAGCCCCCGTGTTTACGGTAACTACGAGCAGTACTTC. This gives the protein CASSPRVYGNYEQYF.

This clonotype was counted at least ten times. The V gene is TRBV20-1, the J gene TRBJ2-7; D may be TRBD2 (5 bases). This CDR3 has 14 amino acids. Trimming pared 6 bases from V and 5 bases from J, leaving 20 bases between. Germline V gives CDR1 DFQATT, CDR2 SNEGSKA (reference sequence). The CDR3 DNA reads TGCAGTGCCCTCGTGGAACTAGAGTTTGACGAGCAGTACTTC. This codes for CSALVELEFDEQYF.

This clonotype was observed many times. Here the CDR3 DNA reads TGTGCCACCAGTGATGACACAGGGGGAACCTACGAGCAGTACTTC. Its protein product is CATSDDTGGTYEQYF. The V gene is TRBV24-1, the J gene TRBJ2-7; 8 nucleotides align to TRBD1. Per germline, CDR1 KGHDR and CDR2 SFDVKD. This CDR3 is 15 amino acids long. V trimming: 3 bases; J trimming: 2 bases; junction bases outside the gene matches: 5.

J is TRBJ1-2 and V is TRBV12-3 or TRBV12-4; unclear D gene. The CDR3 has 19 amino acids. Trimming took 3 bases from V and 4 from J, leaving 27 bases between them. The CDR3 spells CASSFVISPKIYRFYGYTF. For the CDR3, the DNA is TGTGCCAGCAGTTTTGTTATCAGTCCCAAGATCTATCGCTTCTATGGCTACACCTTC.

This clonotype was detected many times. The CDR3 loop reads CATSSSGQQETQYF. CDR3 sequence (DNA): TGTGCCACCAGCAGTTCGGGACAGCAAGAGACCCAGTACTTC. The chain links TRBV15 to TRBJ2-5; 7 bases agree with TRBD1. V was pared by 3 bases and J by 2 bases, with 3 bases of the junction left unmatched. Germline loops: CDR1 LNHNV, CDR2 YYDKDF (reference sequence). The CDR3 is 14 residues long.

The chain uses TRBV5-6 and TRBJ2-5, with TRBD1 matching 7 bases. Germline-derived CDR1 and CDR2 are SGHDT and YYEEEE. V dropped 1 base and J dropped 5; count of bases not matched to a gene: 5. The CDR3 length is 14 residues. CDR3 sequence: CASSLPTGVETQYF. The CDR3 coding sequence is TGTGCCAGCAGCTTGCCAACAGGGGTGGAGACCCAGTACTTC. Looking up the rest from reference TRBV5-6 and TRBJ2-5 gives the full variable domain: DAGVTQSPTHLIKTRGQQVTLRCSPKSGHDTVSWYQQALGQGPQFIFQYYEEEERQRGNFPDRFSGHQFPNYSSELNVNALLLGDSALYLCASSLPTGVETQYFGPGTRLLVL.

To note about this clonotype: A junction end diverges from the germline sequence, so it may reflect a read error. The chain combines TRBV12-3 or TRBV12-4 with TRBJ2-1; D is perhaps TRBD1 (6 bases). The CDR3 runs to 12 residues. CDR3 in amino acids: CASSTGSNERFF. CDR3 nucleotides: TGTGCCAGCAGCACAGGGTCCAATGAGCGGTTCTTC.

There are many counts of this clonotype. The gene calls are TRBV18 and TRBJ1-5; D is undetermined. V lost 5 bases to trimming and J lost 0 bases, with 11 bases between them. Germline loops: CDR1 KGHSH, CDR2 LQKENI. The CDR3 is 15 residues long. As DNA, the CDR3 is TGTGCCAGCTCAACCCAGAAGGCTAGCAATCAGCCCCAGCATTTT. Its translation: CASSTQKASNQPQHF. Supplemented by reference TRBV18 and TRBJ1-5, the full variable domain reads NAGVMQNPRHLVRRRGQEARLRCSPMKGHSHVYWYRQLPEEGLKFMVYLQKENIIDESGMPKERFSAEFPKEGPSILRIQQVVRGDSAAYFCASSTQKASNQPQHFGDGTRLSIL.

V gene TRBV7-6 combines with J gene TRBJ2-1; tentative D call: TRBD1 (6 bases). Germline V gene data show CDR1 as SGHVS and CDR2 as FNYEAQ. With 4 bases removed from V and 0 bases from J, the gap between germline ends came to 16 bases. The CDR3 totals 17 residues. CDR3 region: CASSSLLQGPSYNEQFF. The CDR3 DNA reads as TGTGCCAGCAGCTCCCTTCTACAGGGCCCCTCCTACAATGAGCAGTTCTTC. The entire variable domain, with the rest obtained from reference TRBV7-6 and TRBJ2-1, is as follows: GAGVSQSPRYKVTKRGQDVALRCDPISGHVSLYWYRQALGQGPEFLTYFNYEAQQDKSGLPNDRFSAERPEGSISTLTIQRTEQRDSAMYRCASSSLLQGPSYNEQFFGPGTRLTVL.

This clonotype appeared many times. This chain's CDR3 is CATRRGEKLFF. The CDR3 nucleotides are TGTGCCACCAGGAGGGGTGAAAAACTGTTTTTT. The chain links TRBV7-6 to TRBJ1-4; D perhaps matches TRBD1 (5 bases). The germline V gene encodes CDR1 SGHVS and CDR2 FNYEAQ. V was cut by 10 bases and J by 7 bases, with 10 bases left in between. The CDR3 sequence is 11 residues long. Combining the CDR3 with reference TRBV7-6 and TRBJ1-4 gives the whole variable domain GAGVSQSPRYKVTKRGQDVALRCDPISGHVSLYWYRQALGQGPEFLTYFNYEAQQDKSGLPNDRFSAERPEGSISTLTIQRTEQRDSAMYRCATRRGEKLFFGSGTQLSVL.

Here the CDR3 DNA reads TGTGCCACCAGTGAGACGGGATCTTACAATGAGCAGTTCTTC. It yields the protein CATSETGSYNEQFF. The J gene is TRBJ2-1, the V gene TRBV24-1, with a possible D match to TRBD2 (5 bases). This CDR3 contains 14 residues. Trimming cost V 4 bases and J 4 bases, with 10 bases left between them. Germline V lookup: CDR1 KGHDR, CDR2 SFDVKD.

This clonotype has only a few counts. In DNA form, the CDR3 reads TGTGCCAGCAGCCCCGACTGGGATAACTATGGCTACACCTTC. Translating gives CASSPDWDNYGYTF. The chain employs TRBV7-8 and TRBJ1-2; D is uncertain. Germline CDR1 is SGHVS and CDR2 is FQNEAQ. The CDR3 contains 14 residues. Trimming cost V 5 bases and J 1 base, with 11 bases left between them.

The chain has TRBV3-1 and TRBJ2-3, with 8 bases aligning to TRBD2. The CDR3 loop spans 18 amino acids. Germline V lookup: CDR1 LGHDT, CDR2 YNNKEL (reference sequence). The V gene end was trimmed by 0 bases and the J gene end by 2 bases; junction bases not matched to a gene: 10. CDR3 sequence (DNA): TGTGCCAGCAGCCAAGATCTCGCGTTGACTAGCGCCACAGATACGCAGTATTTT. Translated, it gives CASSQDLALTSATDTQYF.

This clonotype was observed many times. The chain uses TRBV24-1 and TRBJ2-3; 16 positions agree with TRBD2. Losses at the gene ends were 4 bases for V and 2 bases for J; bases not matched to a gene: 5. The CDR3 spans 18 residues. CDR1 and CDR2 (germline): KGHDR, SFDVKD. CDR3 nucleotides: TGTGCCACCAGTGACCCGGGACTAGCGGGAGGGCCCACAGATACGCAGTATTTT. Amino acid sequence: CATSDPGLAGGPTDTQYF.

Notes on this clonotype: The CDR3 carries no conserved terminal phenylalanine or tryptophan, so it likely arises from a read error. The DNA is left out, because the CDR3 cannot be placed on it with certainty; the CDR3 is given as TCRdb lists it. This chain's CDR3 is CATGDPGS. The chain joins TRBV24-1 to TRBJ1-6; whether TRBD1, the table's D call, matches the DNA was not checked. The CDR3 has 8 amino acids, counting both end residues. CDR1 and CDR2 (germline): KGHDR, SFDVKD.

This clonotype was counted ten times or more. Sequence at one end of the junction differs from germline and may be a read error. The chain is built from TRBV7-2 and TRBJ2-7; 7 positions agree with TRBD2. CDR3 length equals 14 residues. Germline V CDR1 and CDR2: SGHTA, FQGNSA. The CDR3 DNA reads TGTGCCAGCAGCCTAGCGGTGACCTCCTACGAGCAGTACTTC. Protein: CASSLAVTSYEQYF. Based on the CDR3 plus reference TRBV7-2 and TRBJ2-7, the full variable domain is GAGVSQSPSNKVTEKGKDVELRCDPISGHTALYWYRQSLGQGLEFLIYFQGNSAPDKSGLPSDRFSAERTGGSVSTLTIQRTQQEDSAVYLCASSLAVTSYEQYFGPGTRLTVT.

This clonotype was found a few times. V is TRBV6-2 or TRBV6-3 and J is TRBJ2-7, with 8 nucleotides matching TRBD2. The ends lost 4 bases at V and 4 bases at J; junction bases unmatched: 9. This CDR3 is built from 15 residues. Germline V gene sequence: CDR1 MNHEY, CDR2 SVGEGT. The CDR3 sequence: CASSSRSGTRYEQYF. CDR3 sequence (DNA): TGTGCCAGCAGTTCGCGTAGCGGGACTCGGTACGAGCAGTACTTC.